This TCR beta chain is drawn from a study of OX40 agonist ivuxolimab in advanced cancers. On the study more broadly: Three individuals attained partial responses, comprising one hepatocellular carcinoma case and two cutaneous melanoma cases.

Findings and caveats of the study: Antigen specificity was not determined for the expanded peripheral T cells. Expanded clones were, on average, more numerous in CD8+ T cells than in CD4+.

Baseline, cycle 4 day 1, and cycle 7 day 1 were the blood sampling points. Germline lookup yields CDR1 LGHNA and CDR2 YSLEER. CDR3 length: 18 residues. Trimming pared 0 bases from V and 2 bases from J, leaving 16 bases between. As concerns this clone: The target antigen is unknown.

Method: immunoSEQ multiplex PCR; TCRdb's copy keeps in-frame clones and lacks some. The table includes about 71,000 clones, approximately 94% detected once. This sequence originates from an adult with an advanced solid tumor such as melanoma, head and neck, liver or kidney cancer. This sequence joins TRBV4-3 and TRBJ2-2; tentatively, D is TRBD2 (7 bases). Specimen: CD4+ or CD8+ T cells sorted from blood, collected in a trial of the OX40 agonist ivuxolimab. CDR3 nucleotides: TGCGCCAGCAGCCAAGAGAGGGGGGGCGGACTTAACACCGGGGAGCTGTTTTTT. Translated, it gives CASSQERGGGLNTGELFF.